The 26 T cell receptor beta chains in this list originate from one sample, sequenced in a study of cytomegalovirus exposure and HLA in healthy donors. The PCR made use of 60 Vbeta and 13 Jbeta primers. TCRdb's copy holds only in-frame clones and misses some; the assay was immunoSEQ multiplex PCR. The sample has 210,000 or so clones; about three quarters are singletons. Material for sequencing was PBMCs. These receptor sequences come from a man aged 18-30 years in good health and CMV-seronegative.

This chain uses TRBV7-8 with TRBJ2-3; 12 nucleotides align to TRBD2. V gave up 3 bases and J gave up 6 bases; unmatched junction bases: 7. This CDR3 contains 16 residues. Germline loops: CDR1 SGHVS, CDR2 FQNEAQ. This chain's CDR3 is CASSFLAGGPGDTQYF. CDR3 DNA: TGTGCCAGCAGCTTCCTAGCGGGGGGGCCGGGGGATACGCAGTATTTT.

The V call is TRBV5-5, the J call TRBJ2-7, with a weak D call TRBD2 (6 bases). CDR3 length equals 16 residues. Germline CDR1 is SGHKS and CDR2 is YYEKEE (reference sequence). The V end was cut by 3 bases, the J end by 2 bases, with 18 bases between. DNA for the CDR3: TGTGCCAGCAGCTGGGGTGAGGGAGGCATAGCCTACGAGCAGTACTTC. Translating it yields CASSWGEGGIAYEQYF.

This rearrangement joins TRBV4-3 to TRBJ1-6; D is uncertain. Between the trimmed V and J ends, which lost 1 base and 10 bases, there was a span of 8 bases. This CDR3 region has 13 residues. Germline V CDR1 and CDR2: LGHNA, YSLEER. As DNA, the CDR3 is TGCGCCAGCAGCCAAGTTGGCAAGTCACCCCTCCACTTT. Translating it yields CASSQVGKSPLHF.

The chain carries TRBV28 and TRBJ1-1; D is unclear. Trimming removed 2 bases at V and 5 bases at J, with 9 bases between. The CDR3 consists of 13 residues. Germline V gene sequence: CDR1 MDHEN, CDR2 SYDVKM. The CDR3 loop is CASSLNRGTEAFF. The CDR3 coding sequence is TGTGCCAGCAGTTTAAACCGAGGGACTGAAGCTTTCTTT.

The gene calls are TRBV2 and TRBJ2-7; a possible D gene is TRBD2 (5 bases). The V end was cut by 3 bases, the J end by 6 bases, with 12 bases between. The CDR3 contains 13 residues. Germline assignment: CDR1 SNHLY and CDR2 FYNNEI. The CDR3 loop reads CASSEPGKSEQYF. The CDR3 region has the DNA TGTGCCAGCAGTGAGCCGGGGAAAAGCGAGCAGTACTTC.

The chain has TRBV19 and TRBJ1-4; 7 bases are a match to TRBD1. Germline CDR1 reads LNHDA; CDR2 reads SQIVND (reference sequence). The CDR3 extends over 14 amino acids. Trimming at V came to 3 bases and at J to 10 bases, leaving 8 bases not matched to a gene. The CDR3 region is CASSIGPGGGKLFF. CDR3 DNA: TGTGCCAGTAGTATCGGCCCAGGGGGTGGAAAACTGTTTTTT.

The CDR3 DNA reads as TGTGCCAGCAATGTGTTGGCAGGGTATGGCAATGAGCAGTTCTTC. Protein: CASNVLAGYGNEQFF. V and J are TRBV2 and TRBJ2-1, with D possibly being TRBD1 (5 bases). V was cut by 7 bases and J by 6 bases, with 19 bases left in between. CDR1 and CDR2 from the germline V gene are SNHLY and FYNNEI. CDR3 length: 15 amino acids.

V gene TRBV7-6 combines with J gene TRBJ2-1, with D possibly TRBD1 on 6 matching bases. V dropped 6 bases and J dropped 1 base, with 10 bases sitting between them. The CDR3 contains 14 residues. CDR1 SGHVS and CDR2 FNYEAQ come from the germline V gene. The CDR3 coding sequence is TGTGCCAGCAGTTCGGACAGATCCTACAATGAGCAGTTCTTC. This encodes CASSSDRSYNEQFF.

The rearrangement joins TRBV27 to TRBJ2-2, with D tentatively TRBD2 (6 bases). Germline loops: CDR1 MNHEY, CDR2 SMNVEV (reference sequence). Between the trimmed V and J ends, which lost 3 bases and 4 bases, there was a span of 9 bases. This CDR3 region has 14 residues. The CDR3 reads CASSFGSLTGELFF. The CDR3 coding sequence is TGTGCCAGCAGTTTCGGGAGTCTCACCGGGGAGCTGTTTTTT.

The chain couples TRBV6-5 to TRBJ2-5; 8 positions match TRBD2. The DNA end favors TRBJ2-7, so the J call may be wrong. CDR3 size: 12 residues. CDR1 is MNHEY, CDR2 SVGAGI, per germline. The CDR3 region is CASRGGSYEQYF. Written as DNA, the CDR3 is TGTGCCTCCCGCGGGGGGTCCTACGAGCAGTACTTC.

This chain links TRBV20-1 with TRBJ2-5; D is uncertain. This CDR3 has 11 amino acids. Trimming removed 5 bases from V and 2 bases from J, with 6 bases in between. Germline values: CDR1 DFQATT, CDR2 SNEGSKA (reference sequence). This CDR3 is CSAGFQETQYF. The CDR3 nucleotides read TGCAGTGCTGGCTTTCAAGAGACCCAGTACTTC.

The chain couples TRBV7-2 to TRBJ1-1, with D unclear. The germline CDR1 and CDR2 sequences are SGHTA and FQGNSA. The germline V and J ends were trimmed by 2 bases and 3 bases, with 10 bases remaining between them. The CDR3 contains 14 residues. This CDR3 reads CASSLNQEDTEAFF. DNA of the CDR3: TGTGCCAGCAGCTTAAACCAGGAAGACACTGAAGCTTTCTTT.

The chain recombines TRBV4-3 with TRBJ1-4; 10 bases are a match to TRBD1. The ends lost 0 bases at V and 7 bases at J; junction bases unmatched: 2. The CDR3 has 15 residues. CDR1 is LGHNA and CDR2 is YSLEER in the germline V gene. The CDR3 coding sequence is TGCGCCAGCAGCCAAGAGGGGACAGGGGTTGAAAAACTGTTTTTT. Translation gives CASSQEGTGVEKLFF.

This chain uses TRBV7-2 with TRBJ1-2; tentative D call: TRBD1 (5 bases). V gave up 5 bases and J gave up 4 bases, with 11 bases separating them. Germline V gene sequence: CDR1 SGHTA, CDR2 FQGNSA. The CDR3 loop spans 13 amino acids. The CDR3 loop reads CASSTDSLYGYTF. The CDR3, as DNA: TGTGCCAGCAGCACCGACAGCCTCTATGGCTACACCTTC.

The chain employs TRBV9 and TRBJ1-3; D is uncertain. V lost 5 bases to trimming and J lost 0 bases, with 12 bases between them. CDR1 is SGDLS and CDR2 is YYNGEE in the germline V gene. The CDR3 runs 15 residues. The CDR3: CASSPSGFSGNTIYF. In DNA, the CDR3 is TGTGCCAGCAGTCCAAGCGGGTTCTCTGGAAACACCATATATTTT.

In this sample, this clone turned up a few times. The germline gene is not matched at one end of the junction; a read error may be the cause. The chain has TRBV7-9 and TRBJ2-5; 10 positions agree with TRBD2. Germline V gives CDR1 SEHNR, CDR2 FQNEAQ (reference sequence). CDR3 size: 16 residues. DNA for the CDR3: TGTTCCAGCAGCTTAGAACTAGCGGGGACGTCGGGGACCCAGTACTTC. Translating gives CSSSLELAGTSGTQYF.

The chain couples TRBV7-9 to TRBJ2-7; TRBD2 agrees at 8 bases. The CDR3 is 14 amino acids. With V trimmed by 1 base and J by 2 bases, 1 base remained unmatched. CDR1 is SEHNR and CDR2 is FQNEAQ in the germline V gene (reference sequence). The DNA for the CDR3 is TGTGCCAGCAGCTTAGGGGGACTAGCCTACGAGCAGTACTTC. This translates into CASSLGGLAYEQYF.

V is TRBV5-4 and J is TRBJ2-1, with 7 nucleotides matching TRBD1. After removal of 0 bases from V and 2 bases from J, the junction contained 11 bases not matched to a gene. The CDR3 loop spans 18 amino acids. Germline CDR1 SGHNT, CDR2 YYREEE (reference sequence). As DNA, the CDR3 is TGTGCCAGCAGCTTGGGGGTATCGGGACAGACGACCTACAATGAGCAGTTCTTC. This sequence encodes CASSLGVSGQTTYNEQFF.

J is TRBJ2-7 and V is TRBV29-1; D is undetermined. The V end lost 7 bases, the J end lost 2 bases, and 9 bases lay between the germline ends. Germline V CDR1 and CDR2: SQVTM, ANQGSEA. CDR3 size: 11 residues. Here the CDR3 reads CSADTAYEQYF. The CDR3, as DNA: TGCAGCGCCGACACAGCCTACGAGCAGTACTTC.

This clone occurred a few times. J is TRBJ2-3 and V is TRBV30; TRBD2 might be the D (5 bases). CDR1 is GTSNPN, CDR2 SVGIG, per germline (reference sequence). CDR3 length: 12 amino acids. Deletions cut 5 bases from V and 5 bases from J, with 11 bases between. The CDR3 here is CAWEWAGDTQYF. The CDR3 coding sequence is TGTGCCTGGGAGTGGGCGGGAGATACGCAGTATTTT. Drawing the rest from reference TRBV30 and TRBJ2-3, the complete variable domain is SQTIHQWPATLVQPVGSPLSLECTVEGTSNPNLYWYRQAAGRGLQLLFYSVGIGQISSEVPQNLSASRPQDRQFILSSKKLLLSDSGFYLCAWEWAGDTQYFGPGTRLTVL.

The chain combines TRBV30 with TRBJ2-7, with 7 bases that match TRBD2. Unmatched junction bases numbered 7, after V lost 1 base and J lost 4 bases. The CDR3 has 14 residues. Germline CDR1 GTSNPN, CDR2 SVGIG (reference sequence). The CDR3 reads CAWSAWTRAYEQYF. In nucleotides, the CDR3 is TGTGCCTGGAGTGCGTGGACTAGGGCGTACGAGCAGTACTTC. Full variable domain (rest looked up from reference TRBV30 and TRBJ2-7): SQTIHQWPATLVQPVGSPLSLECTVEGTSNPNLYWYRQAAGRGLQLLFYSVGIGQISSEVPQNLSASRPQDRQFILSSKKLLLSDSGFYLCAWSAWTRAYEQYFGPGTRLTVT.

The chain couples TRBV2 to TRBJ2-1; 8 bases fit TRBD2. V was pared by 3 bases and J by 5 bases, with 12 bases of the junction left unmatched. The CDR3 extends over 17 amino acids. The germline gives CDR1 SNHLY, CDR2 FYNNEI. CDR3 bases: TGTGCCAGCAGTGAGGGCCGGGGCGGGAGGCCCCACAATGAGCAGTTCTTC. Translated: CASSEGRGGRPHNEQFF.

This clone was counted once. The CDR3 loop reads CACPSGNTEAFF. The CDR3 region has the DNA TGTGCCTGCCCAAGCGGGAACACTGAAGCTTTCTTT. The chain links TRBV30 to TRBJ1-1; D gene unclear. CDR1 and CDR2 (germline): GTSNPN, SVGIG (reference sequence). V lost 6 bases and J lost 1, with 9 bases in between. CDR3 length equals 12 residues.

The rearrangement links TRBV11-3 to TRBJ2-7, with TRBD1 matching 8 bases. In germline, CDR1 is SGHNT, CDR2 YENEEA. Trimming took 4 bases from V and 2 from J; bases not matched to a gene: 7. CDR3 length equals 15 residues. The CDR3 loop is CASSSIGQGTYEQYF. For the CDR3, the DNA is TGTGCCAGCAGCTCTATTGGACAGGGTACCTACGAGCAGTACTTC.

The genes are TRBV11-3 and TRBJ2-7, with 10 positions matching TRBD1. CDR3 length: 15 residues. Germline-derived CDR1 and CDR2 are SGHNT and YENEEA. J was trimmed by 0 bases and V by 7 bases; bases with no gene match: 6. CDR3 region: CASKQDRGASYEQYF. In DNA, the CDR3 is TGTGCCAGCAAACAGGACAGGGGGGCCTCCTACGAGCAGTACTTC.

This sequence joins TRBV30 and TRBJ1-4; 7 bases line up with TRBD1. Germline V gives CDR1 GTSNPN, CDR2 SVGIG (reference sequence). Trimming at V came to 0 bases and at J to 8 bases, leaving 6 bases not matched to a gene. The CDR3 is made up of 14 amino acids. The CDR3 protein is CAWSVDRVHEKLFF. The CDR3 DNA is TGTGCCTGGAGTGTAGACAGGGTCCACGAAAAACTGTTTTTT.